This TCR beta chain emerged from a study of OX40 agonist ivuxolimab in advanced cancers. Across the study: Intravenous ivuxolimab was administered to patients every 2 weeks at 0.01 to 10 mg/kg. Among those enrolled, mean age was approximately 62 years (range about 23 to 90) and about 82% were male.

Only in-frame clones appear in the TCRdb table, and some are missing; sequencing was by immunoSEQ multiplex PCR. The data show about 67,000 clones, with more than 75% seen just once and about 0.66% held by the top ten. Germline CDR1 LGHNA, CDR2 YSLEER. Germline trimming cut 0 bases from V and 3 bases from J; bases unmatched to any gene: 1. The length of the CDR3 is 15 residues. The rearrangement links TRBV4-3 to TRBJ1-2, with 10 bases matching TRBD1. The sample was CD4+ or CD8+ T cells sorted from blood, taken in a trial of the OX40 agonist ivuxolimab. The sequence derives from an adult with an advanced solid tumor such as melanoma, head and neck, liver or kidney cancer. CDR3 sequence reads: CASSQEGTGDYGYTF. CDR3 coding DNA: TGCGCCAGCAGCCAAGAAGGGACAGGGGACTATGGCTACACCTTC.